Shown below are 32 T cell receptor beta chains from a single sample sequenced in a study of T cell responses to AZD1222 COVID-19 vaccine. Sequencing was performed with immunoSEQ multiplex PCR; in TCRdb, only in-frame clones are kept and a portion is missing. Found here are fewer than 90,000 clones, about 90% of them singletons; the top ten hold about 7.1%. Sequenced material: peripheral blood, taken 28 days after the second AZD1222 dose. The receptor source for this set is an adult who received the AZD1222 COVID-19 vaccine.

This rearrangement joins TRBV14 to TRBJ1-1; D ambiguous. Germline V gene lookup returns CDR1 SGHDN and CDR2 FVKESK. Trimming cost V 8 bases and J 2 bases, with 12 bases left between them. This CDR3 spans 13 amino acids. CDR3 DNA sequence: TGTGCCAGCGCCCTGCAGACTAACACTGAAGCTTTCTTT. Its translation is CASALQTNTEAFF.

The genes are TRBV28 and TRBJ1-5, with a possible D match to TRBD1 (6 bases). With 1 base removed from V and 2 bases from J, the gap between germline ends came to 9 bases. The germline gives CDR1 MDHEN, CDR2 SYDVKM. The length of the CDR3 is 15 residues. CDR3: CASSLYGGGNQPQHF. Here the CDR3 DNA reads TGTGCCAGCAGTTTATACGGGGGCGGCAATCAGCCCCAGCATTTT.

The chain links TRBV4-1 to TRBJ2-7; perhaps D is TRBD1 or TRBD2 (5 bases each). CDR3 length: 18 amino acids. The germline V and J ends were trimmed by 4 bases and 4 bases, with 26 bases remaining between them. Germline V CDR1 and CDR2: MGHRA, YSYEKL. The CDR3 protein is CASSLNRREGKLVYEQYF. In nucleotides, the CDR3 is TGCGCCAGCAGCCTAAACCGGAGAGAGGGGAAATTGGTGTACGAGCAGTACTTC.

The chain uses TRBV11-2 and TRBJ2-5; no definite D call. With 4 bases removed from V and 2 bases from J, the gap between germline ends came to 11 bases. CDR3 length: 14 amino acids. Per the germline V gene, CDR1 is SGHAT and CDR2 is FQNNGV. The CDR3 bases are TGTGCCAGCAGCTCAGACTCGGGTCAAGAGACCCAGTACTTC. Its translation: CASSSDSGQETQYF.

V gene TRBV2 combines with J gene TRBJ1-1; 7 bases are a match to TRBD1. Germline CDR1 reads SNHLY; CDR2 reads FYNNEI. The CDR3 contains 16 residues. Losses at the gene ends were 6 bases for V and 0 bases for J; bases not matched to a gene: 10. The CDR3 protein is CASSQKGGQMNTEAFF. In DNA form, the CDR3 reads TGTGCCAGCAGCCAGAAAGGGGGCCAGATGAACACTGAAGCTTTCTTT. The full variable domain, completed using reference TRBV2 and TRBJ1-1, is EPEVTQTPSHQVTQMGQEVILRCVPISNHLYFYWYRQILGQKVEFLVSFYNNEISEKSEIFDDQFSVERPDGSNFTLKIRSTKLEDSAMYFCASSQKGGQMNTEAFFGQGTRLTVV.

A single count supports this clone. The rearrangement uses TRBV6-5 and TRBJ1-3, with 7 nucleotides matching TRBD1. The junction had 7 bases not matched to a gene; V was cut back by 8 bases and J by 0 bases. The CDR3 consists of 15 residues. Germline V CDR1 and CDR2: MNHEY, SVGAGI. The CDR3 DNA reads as TGTGCCAGCTTATTTGGGGACAGCTCTGGAAACACCATATATTTT. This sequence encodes CASLFGDSSGNTIYF.

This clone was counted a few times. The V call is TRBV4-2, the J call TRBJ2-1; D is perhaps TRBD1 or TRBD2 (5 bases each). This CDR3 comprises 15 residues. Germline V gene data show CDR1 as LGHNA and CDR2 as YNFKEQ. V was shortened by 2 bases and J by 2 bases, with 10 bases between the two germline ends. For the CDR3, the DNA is TGTGCCAGCAGCCAAAGGGGAGAGGCCTACAATGAGCAGTTCTTC. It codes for CASSQRGEAYNEQFF.

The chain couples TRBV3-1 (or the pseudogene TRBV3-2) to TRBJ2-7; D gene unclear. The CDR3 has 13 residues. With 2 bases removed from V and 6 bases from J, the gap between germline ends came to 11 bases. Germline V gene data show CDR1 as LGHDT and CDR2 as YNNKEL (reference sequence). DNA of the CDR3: TGTGCCAGCAGCCAAAAAAGTGGGTCCGAGCAGTACTTC. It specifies CASSQKSGSEQYF.

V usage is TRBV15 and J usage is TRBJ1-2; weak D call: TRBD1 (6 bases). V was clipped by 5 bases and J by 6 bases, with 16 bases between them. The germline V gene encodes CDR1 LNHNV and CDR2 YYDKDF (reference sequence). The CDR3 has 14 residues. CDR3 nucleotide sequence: TGTGCCACCAGCCCACCTGGCAGGGGCCATGGCTACACCTTC. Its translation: CATSPPGRGHGYTF.

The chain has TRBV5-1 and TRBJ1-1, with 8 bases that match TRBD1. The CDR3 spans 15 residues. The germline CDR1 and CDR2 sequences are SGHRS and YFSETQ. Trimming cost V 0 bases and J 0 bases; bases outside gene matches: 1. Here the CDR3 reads CASSLDRGMNTEAFF. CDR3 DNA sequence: TGCGCCAGCAGCTTGGACAGGGGGATGAACACTGAAGCTTTCTTT.

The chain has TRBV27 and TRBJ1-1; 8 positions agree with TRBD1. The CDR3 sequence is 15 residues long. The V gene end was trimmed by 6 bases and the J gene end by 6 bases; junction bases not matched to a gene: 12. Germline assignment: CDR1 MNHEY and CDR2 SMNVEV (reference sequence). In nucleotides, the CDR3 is TGTGCCAGCAGACCGACAGGGGCCCTAATGGCTGAAGCTTTCTTT. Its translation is CASRPTGALMAEAFF.

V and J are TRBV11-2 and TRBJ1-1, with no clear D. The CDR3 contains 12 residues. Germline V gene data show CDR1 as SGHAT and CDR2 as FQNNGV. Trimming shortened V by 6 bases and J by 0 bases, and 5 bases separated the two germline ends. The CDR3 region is CASRVMNTEAFF. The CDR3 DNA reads TGTGCCAGCAGGGTTATGAACACTGAAGCTTTCTTT.

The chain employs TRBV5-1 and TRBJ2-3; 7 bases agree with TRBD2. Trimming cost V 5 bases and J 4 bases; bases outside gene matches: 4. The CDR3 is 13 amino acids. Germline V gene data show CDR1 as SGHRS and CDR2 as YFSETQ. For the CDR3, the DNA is TGCGCCAGCAGAGCGGGACTGGCAGATACGCAGTATTTT. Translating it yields CASRAGLADTQYF. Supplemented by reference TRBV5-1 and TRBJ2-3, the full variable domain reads KAGVTQTPRYLIKTRGQQVTLSCSPISGHRSVSWYQQTPGQGLQFLFEYFSETQRNKGNFPGRFSGRQFSNSRSEMNVSTLELGDSALYLCASRAGLADTQYFGPGTRLTVL.

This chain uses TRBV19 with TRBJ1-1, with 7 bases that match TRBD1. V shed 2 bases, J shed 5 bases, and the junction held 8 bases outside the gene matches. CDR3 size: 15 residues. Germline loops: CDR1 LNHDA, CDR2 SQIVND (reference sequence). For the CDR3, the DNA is TGTGCCAGTAGTATAAACAGGGGAAGAAGGACTGAAGCTTTCTTT. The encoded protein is CASSINRGRRTEAFF.

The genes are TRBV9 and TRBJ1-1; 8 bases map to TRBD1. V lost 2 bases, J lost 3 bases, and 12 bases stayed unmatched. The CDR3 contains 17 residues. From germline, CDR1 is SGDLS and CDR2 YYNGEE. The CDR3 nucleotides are TGTGCCAGCAGCGTCGGACAGGGCTGGGCCAGAGACACTGAAGCTTTCTTT. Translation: CASSVGQGWARDTEAFF.

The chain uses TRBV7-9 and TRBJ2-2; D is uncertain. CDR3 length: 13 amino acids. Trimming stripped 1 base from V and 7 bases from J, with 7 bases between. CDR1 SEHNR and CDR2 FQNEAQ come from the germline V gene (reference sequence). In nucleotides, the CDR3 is TGTGCCAGCAGCTTAGGTACAAACGGGGAGCTGTTTTTT. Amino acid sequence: CASSLGTNGELFF. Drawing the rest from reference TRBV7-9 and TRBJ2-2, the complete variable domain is DTGVSQNPRHKITKRGQNVTFRCDPISEHNRLYWYRQTLGQGPEFLTYFQNEAQLEKSRLLSDRFSAERPKGSFSTLEIQRTEQGDSAMYLCASSLGTNGELFFGEGSRLTVL.

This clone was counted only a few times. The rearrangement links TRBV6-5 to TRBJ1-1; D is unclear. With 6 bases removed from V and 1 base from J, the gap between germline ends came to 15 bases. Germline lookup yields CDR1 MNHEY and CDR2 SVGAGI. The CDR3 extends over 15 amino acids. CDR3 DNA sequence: TGTGCCAGCAGCGACCCCAGTTGGCCGAACACTGAAGCTTTCTTT. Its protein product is CASSDPSWPNTEAFF.

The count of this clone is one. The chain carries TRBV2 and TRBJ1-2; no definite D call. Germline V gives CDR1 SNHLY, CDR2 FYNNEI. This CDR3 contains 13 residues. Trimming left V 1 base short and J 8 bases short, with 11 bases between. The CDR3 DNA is TGTGCCAGCAGTGAAGGCGAAATCGGGGGCTACACCTTC. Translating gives CASSEGEIGGYTF. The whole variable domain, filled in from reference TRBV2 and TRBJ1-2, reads EPEVTQTPSHQVTQMGQEVILRCVPISNHLYFYWYRQILGQKVEFLVSFYNNEISEKSEIFDDQFSVERPDGSNFTLKIRSTKLEDSAMYFCASSEGEIGGYTFGSGTRLTVV.

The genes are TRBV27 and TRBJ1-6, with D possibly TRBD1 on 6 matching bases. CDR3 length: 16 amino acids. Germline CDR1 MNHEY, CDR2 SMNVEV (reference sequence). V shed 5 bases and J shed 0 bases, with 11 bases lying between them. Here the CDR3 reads CASSRTGISYNSPLHF. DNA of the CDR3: TGTGCCAGCAGTAGAACAGGGATCTCCTATAATTCACCCCTCCACTTT.

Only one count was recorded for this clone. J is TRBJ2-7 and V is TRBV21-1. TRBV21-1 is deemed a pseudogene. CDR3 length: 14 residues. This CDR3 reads CASPPQGPTYEQYF. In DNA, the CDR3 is TGTGCCAGCCCCCCCCAGGGACCCACCTACGAGCAGTACTTC.

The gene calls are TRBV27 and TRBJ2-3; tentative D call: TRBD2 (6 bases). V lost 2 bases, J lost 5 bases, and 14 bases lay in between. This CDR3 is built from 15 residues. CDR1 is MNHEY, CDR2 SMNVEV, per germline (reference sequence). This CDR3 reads CASSLPGTGGDTQYF. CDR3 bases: TGTGCCAGCAGTTTACCAGGGACCGGGGGAGATACGCAGTATTTT.

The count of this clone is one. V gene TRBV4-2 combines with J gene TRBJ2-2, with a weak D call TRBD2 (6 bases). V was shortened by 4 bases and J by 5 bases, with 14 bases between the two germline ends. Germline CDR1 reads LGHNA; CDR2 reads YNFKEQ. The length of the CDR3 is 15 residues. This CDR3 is CASSLNQGGTGELFF. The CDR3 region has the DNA TGTGCCAGCAGCCTTAACCAGGGAGGAACCGGGGAGCTGTTTTTT.

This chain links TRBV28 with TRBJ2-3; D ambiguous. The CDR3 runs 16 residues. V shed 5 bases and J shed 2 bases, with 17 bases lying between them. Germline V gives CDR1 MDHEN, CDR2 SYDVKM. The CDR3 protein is CASSTPGEQHTDTQYF. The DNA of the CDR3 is TGTGCCAGCAGTACCCCCGGCGAACAGCACACAGATACGCAGTATTTT.

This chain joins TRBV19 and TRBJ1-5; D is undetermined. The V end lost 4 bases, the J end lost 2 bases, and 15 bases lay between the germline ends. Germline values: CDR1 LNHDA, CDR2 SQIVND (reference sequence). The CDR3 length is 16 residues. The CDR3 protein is CASSKEVVGRNQPQHF. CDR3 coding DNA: TGTGCCAGTAGTAAAGAGGTGGTAGGGCGCAATCAGCCCCAGCATTTT.

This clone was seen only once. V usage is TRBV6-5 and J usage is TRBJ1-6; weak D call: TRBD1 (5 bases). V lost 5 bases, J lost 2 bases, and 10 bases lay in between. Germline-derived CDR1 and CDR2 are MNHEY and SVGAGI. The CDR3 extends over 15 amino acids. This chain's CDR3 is CASSPGTTYNSPLHF. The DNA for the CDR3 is TGTGCCAGCAGTCCCGGGACCACCTATAATTCACCCCTCCACTTT.

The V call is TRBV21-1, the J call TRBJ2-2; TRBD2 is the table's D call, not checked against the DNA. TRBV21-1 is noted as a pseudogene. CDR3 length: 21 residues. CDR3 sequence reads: CASSKYRTTSGSPANTGELFF. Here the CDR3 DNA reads TGTGCCAGCAGCAAATACCGAACGACTAGCGGGAGCCCCGCGAACACCGGGGAGCTGTTTTTT.

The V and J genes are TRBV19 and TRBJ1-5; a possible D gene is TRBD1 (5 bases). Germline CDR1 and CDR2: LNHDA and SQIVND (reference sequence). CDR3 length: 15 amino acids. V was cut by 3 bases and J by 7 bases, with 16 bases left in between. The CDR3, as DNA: TGTGCCAGTAGTATGGGGGGAGAGAGGGCCCAGCCCCAGCATTTT. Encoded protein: CASSMGGERAQPQHF.

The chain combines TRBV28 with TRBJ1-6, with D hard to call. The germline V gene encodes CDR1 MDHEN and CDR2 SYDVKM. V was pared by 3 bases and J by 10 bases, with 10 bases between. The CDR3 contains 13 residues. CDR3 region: CASSLGAVSPLHF. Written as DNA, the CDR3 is TGTGCCAGCAGTTTGGGTGCAGTCTCACCCCTCCACTTT.

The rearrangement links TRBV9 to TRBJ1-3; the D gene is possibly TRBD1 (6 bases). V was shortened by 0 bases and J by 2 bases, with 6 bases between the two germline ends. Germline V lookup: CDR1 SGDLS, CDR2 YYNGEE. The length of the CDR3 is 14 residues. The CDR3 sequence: CASSVGGPGNTIYF. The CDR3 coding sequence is TGTGCCAGCAGCGTAGGGGGGCCTGGAAACACCATATATTTT.

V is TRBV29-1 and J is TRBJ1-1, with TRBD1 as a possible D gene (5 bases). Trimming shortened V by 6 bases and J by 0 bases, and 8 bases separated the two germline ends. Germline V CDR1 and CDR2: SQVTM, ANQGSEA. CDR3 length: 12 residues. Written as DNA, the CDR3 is TGCAGCGTCACAGGAATGAACACTGAAGCTTTCTTT. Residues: CSVTGMNTEAFF.

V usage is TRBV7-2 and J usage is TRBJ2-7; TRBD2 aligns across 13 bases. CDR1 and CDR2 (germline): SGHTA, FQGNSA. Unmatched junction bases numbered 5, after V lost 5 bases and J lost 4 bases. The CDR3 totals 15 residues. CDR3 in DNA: TGTGCCAGCAGCGCGCGGACTAGCGGGAGTTACGAGCAGTACTTC. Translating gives CASSARTSGSYEQYF.

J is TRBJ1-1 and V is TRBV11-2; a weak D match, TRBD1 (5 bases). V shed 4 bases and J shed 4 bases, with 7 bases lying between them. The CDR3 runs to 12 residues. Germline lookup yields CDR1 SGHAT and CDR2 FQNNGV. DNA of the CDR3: TGTGCCAGCAGCTCGGGGGGCACTGAAGCTTTCTTT. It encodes CASSSGGTEAFF.